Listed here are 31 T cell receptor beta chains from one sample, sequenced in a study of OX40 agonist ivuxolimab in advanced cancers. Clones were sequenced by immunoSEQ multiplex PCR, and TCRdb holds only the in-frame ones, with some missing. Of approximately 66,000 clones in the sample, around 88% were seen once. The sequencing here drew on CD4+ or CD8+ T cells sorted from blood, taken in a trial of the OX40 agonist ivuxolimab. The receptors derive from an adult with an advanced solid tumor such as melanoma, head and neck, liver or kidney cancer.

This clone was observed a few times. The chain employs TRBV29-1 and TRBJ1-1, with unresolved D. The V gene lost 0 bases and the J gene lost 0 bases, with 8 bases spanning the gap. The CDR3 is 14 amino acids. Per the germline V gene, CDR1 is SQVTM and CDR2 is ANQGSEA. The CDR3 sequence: CSVEDSQMNTEAFF. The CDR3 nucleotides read TGCAGCGTTGAAGATTCGCAGATGAACACTGAAGCTTTCTTT.

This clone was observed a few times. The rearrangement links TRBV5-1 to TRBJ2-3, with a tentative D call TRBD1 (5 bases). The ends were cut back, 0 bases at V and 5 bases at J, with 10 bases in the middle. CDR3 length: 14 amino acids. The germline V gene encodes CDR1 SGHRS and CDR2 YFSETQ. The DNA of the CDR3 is TGCGCCAGCAGCTTGGAGACAGAAGAAGATACGCAGTATTTT. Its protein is CASSLETEEDTQYF.

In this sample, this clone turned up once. The CDR3 region has the DNA TGTGCCAGCAGGGAGAGGACAGGGGAAATTTTCTTT. Residues: CASRERTGEIFF. The V gene is TRBV6-1, the J gene TRBJ1-1, with 9 bases identical to TRBD1. The V and J ends lost 6 bases and 13 bases, in that order; junction bases with no gene match: 9. This CDR3 is 12 amino acids long. Germline-derived CDR1 and CDR2 are MNHNS and SASEGT.

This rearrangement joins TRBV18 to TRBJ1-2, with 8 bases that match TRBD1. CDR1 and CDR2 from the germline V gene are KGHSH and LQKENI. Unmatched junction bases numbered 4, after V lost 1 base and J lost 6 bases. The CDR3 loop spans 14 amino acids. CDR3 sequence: CASSPLTGANGYTF. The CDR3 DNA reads TGTGCCAGCTCACCACTGACAGGGGCCAATGGCTACACCTTC. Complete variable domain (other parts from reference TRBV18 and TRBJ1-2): NAGVMQNPRHLVRRRGQEARLRCSPMKGHSHVYWYRQLPEEGLKFMVYLQKENIIDESGMPKERFSAEFPKEGPSILRIQQVVRGDSAAYFCASSPLTGANGYTFGSGTRLTVV.

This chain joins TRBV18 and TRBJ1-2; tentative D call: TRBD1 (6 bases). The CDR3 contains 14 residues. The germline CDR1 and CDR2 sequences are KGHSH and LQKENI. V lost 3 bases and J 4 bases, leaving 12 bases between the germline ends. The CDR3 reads CASSPILGAYGYTF. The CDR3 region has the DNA TGTGCCAGCTCACCCATTTTGGGGGCCTATGGCTACACCTTC.

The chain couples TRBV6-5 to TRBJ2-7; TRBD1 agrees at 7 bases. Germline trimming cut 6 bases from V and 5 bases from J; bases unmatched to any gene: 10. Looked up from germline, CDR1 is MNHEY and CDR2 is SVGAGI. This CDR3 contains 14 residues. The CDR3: CASSSGTEVNEQYF. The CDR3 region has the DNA TGTGCCAGCAGCTCCGGGACAGAGGTCAACGAGCAGTACTTC.

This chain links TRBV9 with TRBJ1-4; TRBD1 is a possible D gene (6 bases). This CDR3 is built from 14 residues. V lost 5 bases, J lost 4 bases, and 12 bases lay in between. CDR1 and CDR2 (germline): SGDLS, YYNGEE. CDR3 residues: CASSLQGSNEKLFF. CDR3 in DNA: TGTGCCAGCAGTCTACAGGGTAGTAATGAAAAACTGTTTTTT.

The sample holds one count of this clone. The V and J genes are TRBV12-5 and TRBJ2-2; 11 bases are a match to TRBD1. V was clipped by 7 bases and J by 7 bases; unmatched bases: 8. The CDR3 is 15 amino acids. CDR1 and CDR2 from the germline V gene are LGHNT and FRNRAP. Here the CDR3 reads CASALGQGAGGELFF. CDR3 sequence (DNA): TGTGCTAGTGCCTTAGGACAGGGGGCCGGCGGGGAGCTGTTTTTT.

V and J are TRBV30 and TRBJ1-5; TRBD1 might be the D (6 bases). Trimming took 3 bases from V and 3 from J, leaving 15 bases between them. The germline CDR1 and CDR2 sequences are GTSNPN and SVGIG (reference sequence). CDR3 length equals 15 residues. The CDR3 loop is CAWSGGGQFNQPQHF. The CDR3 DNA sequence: TGTGCCTGGAGCGGGGGCGGGCAGTTCAATCAGCCCCAGCATTTT.

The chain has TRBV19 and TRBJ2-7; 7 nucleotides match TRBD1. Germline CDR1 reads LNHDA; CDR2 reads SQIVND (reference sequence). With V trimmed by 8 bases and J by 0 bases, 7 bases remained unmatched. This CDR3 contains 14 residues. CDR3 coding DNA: TGTGCCAGTGGGACGACAGGGAGCTCCTACGAGCAGTACTTC. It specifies CASGTTGSSYEQYF.

The CDR3 sequence is CASSLLTLDRDTGELFF. The CDR3 DNA reads as TGTGCCAGCAGCTTGCTGACTTTGGACCGAGACACCGGGGAGCTGTTTTTT. V usage is TRBV7-9 and J usage is TRBJ2-2; D is unresolved. This CDR3 has 17 amino acids. The germline V gene encodes CDR1 SEHNR and CDR2 FQNEAQ (reference sequence). V was pared by 3 bases and J by 3 bases, with 17 bases between. Full variable domain (remainder filled in from reference TRBV7-9 and TRBJ2-2): DTGVSQNPRHKITKRGQNVTFRCDPISEHNRLYWYRQTLGQGPEFLTYFQNEAQLEKSRLLSDRFSAERPKGSFSTLEIQRTEQGDSAMYLCASSLLTLDRDTGELFFGEGSRLTVL.

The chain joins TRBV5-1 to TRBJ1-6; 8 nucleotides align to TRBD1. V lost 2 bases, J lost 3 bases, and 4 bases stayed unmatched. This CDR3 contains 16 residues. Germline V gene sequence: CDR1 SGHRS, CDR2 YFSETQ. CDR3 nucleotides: TGCGCCAGCAGCTTAGGGACAGGTCTCTATAATTCACCCCTCCACTTT. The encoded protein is CASSLGTGLYNSPLHF.

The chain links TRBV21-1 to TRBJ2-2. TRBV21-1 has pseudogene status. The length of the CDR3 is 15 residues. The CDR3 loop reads CASLGQSSNTGELFF. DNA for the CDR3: TGTGCCAGCCTCGGCCAGTCCTCGAACACCGGGGAGCTGTTTTTT.

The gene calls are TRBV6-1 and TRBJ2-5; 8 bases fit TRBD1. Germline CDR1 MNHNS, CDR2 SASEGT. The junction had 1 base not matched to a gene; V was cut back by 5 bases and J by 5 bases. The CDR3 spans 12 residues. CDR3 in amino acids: CASSWDRETQYF. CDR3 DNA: TGTGCCAGCAGTTGGGACAGGGAGACCCAGTACTTC.

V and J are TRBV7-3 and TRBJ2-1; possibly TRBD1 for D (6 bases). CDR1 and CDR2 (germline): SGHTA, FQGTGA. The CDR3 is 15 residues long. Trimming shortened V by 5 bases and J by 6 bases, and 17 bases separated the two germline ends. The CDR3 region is CASSPDGQRSNEQFF. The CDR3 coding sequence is TGTGCCAGCAGCCCCGACGGACAGCGGTCCAATGAGCAGTTCTTC.

CDR3 DNA: TGTGCCAGCAGCGAGCGGTGGGGGACCTCCTACAATGAGCAGTTCTTC. Amino acid sequence: CASSERWGTSYNEQFF. V gene TRBV9 combines with J gene TRBJ2-1; D might be TRBD1 or TRBD2, each matching 5 bases. Germline-derived CDR1 and CDR2 are SGDLS and YYNGEE. The V end was cut by 3 bases, the J end by 0 bases, with 13 bases between. CDR3 length: 16 amino acids.

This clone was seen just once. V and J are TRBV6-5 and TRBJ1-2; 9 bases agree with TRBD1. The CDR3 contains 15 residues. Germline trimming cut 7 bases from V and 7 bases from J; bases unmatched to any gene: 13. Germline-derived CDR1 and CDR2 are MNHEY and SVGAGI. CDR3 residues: CASKGTGSSGGGYTF. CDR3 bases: TGTGCCAGCAAAGGGACAGGGAGTTCCGGGGGTGGCTACACCTTC.

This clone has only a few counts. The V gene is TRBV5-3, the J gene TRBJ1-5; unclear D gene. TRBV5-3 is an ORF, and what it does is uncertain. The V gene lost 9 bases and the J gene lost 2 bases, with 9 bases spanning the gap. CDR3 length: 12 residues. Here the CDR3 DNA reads TGTGCCACATCCGGGGGCAATCAGCCCCAGCATTTT. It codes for CATSGGNQPQHF.

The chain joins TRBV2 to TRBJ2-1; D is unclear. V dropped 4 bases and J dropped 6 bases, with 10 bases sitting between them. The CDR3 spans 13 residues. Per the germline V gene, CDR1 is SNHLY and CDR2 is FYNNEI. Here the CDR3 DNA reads TGTGCCAGCAGTGCCTGGCTCGGCAATGAGCAGTTCTTC. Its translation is CASSAWLGNEQFF.

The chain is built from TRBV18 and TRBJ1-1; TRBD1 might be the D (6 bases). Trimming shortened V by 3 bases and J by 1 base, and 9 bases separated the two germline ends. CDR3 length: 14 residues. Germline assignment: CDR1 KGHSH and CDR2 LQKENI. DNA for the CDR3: TGTGCCAGCTCACCGACGGGACAGAACACTGAAGCTTTCTTT. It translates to CASSPTGQNTEAFF.

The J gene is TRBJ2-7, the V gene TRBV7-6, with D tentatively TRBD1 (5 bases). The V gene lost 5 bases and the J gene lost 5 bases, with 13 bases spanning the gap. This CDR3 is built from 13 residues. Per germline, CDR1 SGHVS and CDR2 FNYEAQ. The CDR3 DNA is TGTGCCAGCAGCCGTAAGGGGAACGACGAGCAGTACTTC. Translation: CASSRKGNDEQYF.

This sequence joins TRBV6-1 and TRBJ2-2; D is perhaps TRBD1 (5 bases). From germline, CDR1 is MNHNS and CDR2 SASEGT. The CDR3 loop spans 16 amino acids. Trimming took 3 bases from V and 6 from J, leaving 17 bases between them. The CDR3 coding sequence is TGTGCCAGCAGTGACCTAGGCAGGGATAATGCCGGGGAGCTGTTTTTT. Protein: CASSDLGRDNAGELFF.

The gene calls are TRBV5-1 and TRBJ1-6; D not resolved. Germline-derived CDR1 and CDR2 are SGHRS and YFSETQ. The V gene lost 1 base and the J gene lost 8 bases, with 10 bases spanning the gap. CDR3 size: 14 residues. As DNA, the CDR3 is TGCGCCAGCAGCTTGAACAGTGCCGATTCACCCCTCCACTTT. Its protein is CASSLNSADSPLHF.

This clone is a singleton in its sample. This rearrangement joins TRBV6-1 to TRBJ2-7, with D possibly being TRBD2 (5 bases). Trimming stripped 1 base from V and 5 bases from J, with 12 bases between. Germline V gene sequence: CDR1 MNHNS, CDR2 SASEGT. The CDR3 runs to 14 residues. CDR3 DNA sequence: TGTGCCAGCAGTGAAGGGCTGGGAGTGCACGAGCAGTACTTC. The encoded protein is CASSEGLGVHEQYF.

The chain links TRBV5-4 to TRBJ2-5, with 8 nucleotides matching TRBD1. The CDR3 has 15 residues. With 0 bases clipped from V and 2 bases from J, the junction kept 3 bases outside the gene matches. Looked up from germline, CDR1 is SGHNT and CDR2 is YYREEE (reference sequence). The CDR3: CASSLGQGLQETQYF. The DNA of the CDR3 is TGTGCCAGCAGCTTGGGACAGGGGCTTCAAGAGACCCAGTACTTC.

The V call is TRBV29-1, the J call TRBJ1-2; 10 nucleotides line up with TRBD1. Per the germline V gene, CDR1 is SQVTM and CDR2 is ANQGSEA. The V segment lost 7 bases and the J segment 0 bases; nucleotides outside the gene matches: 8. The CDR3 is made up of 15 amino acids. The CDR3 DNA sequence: TGCAGCGCGGGACAGGGGTATGGAGCTAACTATGGCTACACCTTC. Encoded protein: CSAGQGYGANYGYTF.

The CDR3 DNA follows: TGCGCCAGCAGCAAAGCGGGCCCGACGAGGGAGACCCAGTACTTC. Encoded protein: CASSKAGPTRETQYF. J is TRBJ2-5 and V is TRBV5-1, with TRBD2 as a possible D gene (6 bases). V dropped 4 bases and J dropped 5 bases, with 18 bases sitting between them. This CDR3 spans 15 amino acids. Germline CDR1 is SGHRS and CDR2 is YFSETQ.

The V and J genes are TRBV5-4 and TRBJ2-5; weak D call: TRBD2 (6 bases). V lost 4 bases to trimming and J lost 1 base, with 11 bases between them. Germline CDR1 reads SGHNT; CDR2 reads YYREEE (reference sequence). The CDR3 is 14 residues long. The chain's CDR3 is CASSPRSGQETQYF. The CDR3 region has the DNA TGTGCCAGCAGCCCGCGTAGCGGCCAAGAGACCCAGTACTTC.

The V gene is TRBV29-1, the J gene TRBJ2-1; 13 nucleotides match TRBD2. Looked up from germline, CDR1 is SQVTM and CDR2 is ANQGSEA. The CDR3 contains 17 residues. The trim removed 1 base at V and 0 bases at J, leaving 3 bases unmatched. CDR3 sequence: CSVEGTSGGNSYNEQFF. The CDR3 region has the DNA TGCAGCGTTGAAGGGACTAGCGGGGGTAACTCCTACAATGAGCAGTTCTTC.

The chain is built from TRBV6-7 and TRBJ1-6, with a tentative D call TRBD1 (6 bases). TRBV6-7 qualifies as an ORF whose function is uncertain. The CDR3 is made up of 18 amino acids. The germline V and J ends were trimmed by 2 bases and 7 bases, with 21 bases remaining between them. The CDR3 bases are TGTGCCAGCAGTTACGGGTGCAGGACAGCGGCACTAAATTCACCCCTCCACTTT. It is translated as CASSYGCRTAALNSPLHF.

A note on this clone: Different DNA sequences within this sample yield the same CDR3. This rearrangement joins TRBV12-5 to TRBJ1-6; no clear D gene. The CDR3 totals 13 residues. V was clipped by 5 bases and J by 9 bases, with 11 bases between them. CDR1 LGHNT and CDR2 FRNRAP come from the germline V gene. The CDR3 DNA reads TGTGCTAGTGGTCTCGAAGGCGGTTCACCCCTCCACTTT. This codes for CASGLEGGSPLHF.